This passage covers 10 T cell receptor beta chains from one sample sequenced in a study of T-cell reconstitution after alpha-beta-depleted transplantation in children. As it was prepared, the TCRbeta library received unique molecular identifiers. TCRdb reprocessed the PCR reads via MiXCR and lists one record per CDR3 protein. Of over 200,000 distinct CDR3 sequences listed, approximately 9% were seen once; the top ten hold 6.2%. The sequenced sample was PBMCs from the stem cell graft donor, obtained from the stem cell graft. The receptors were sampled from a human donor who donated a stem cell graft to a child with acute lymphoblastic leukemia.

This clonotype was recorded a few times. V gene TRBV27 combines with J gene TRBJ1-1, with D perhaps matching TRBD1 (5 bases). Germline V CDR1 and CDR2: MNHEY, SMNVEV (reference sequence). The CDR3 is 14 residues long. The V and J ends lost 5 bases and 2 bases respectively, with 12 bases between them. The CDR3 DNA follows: TGTGCCAGCAGTCCCTCGACAGCCAACACTGAAGCTTTCTTT. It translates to CASSPSTANTEAFF.

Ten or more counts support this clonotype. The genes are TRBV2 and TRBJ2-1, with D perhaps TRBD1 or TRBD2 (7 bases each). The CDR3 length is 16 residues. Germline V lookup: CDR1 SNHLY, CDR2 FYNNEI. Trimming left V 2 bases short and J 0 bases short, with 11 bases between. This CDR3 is CASSEQGGGSYNEQFF. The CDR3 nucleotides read TGTGCCAGCAGTGAACAGGGGGGGGGCTCCTACAATGAGCAGTTCTTC.

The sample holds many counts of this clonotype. The CDR3 protein is CASSYHDGLNTEAFF. In DNA form, the CDR3 reads TGTGCCAGCAGTTATCACGACGGACTAAACACTGAAGCTTTCTTT. V gene TRBV6-5 combines with J gene TRBJ1-1; D ambiguous. The CDR3 has 15 residues. Germline values: CDR1 MNHEY, CDR2 SVGAGI. Trimming stripped 3 bases from V and 2 bases from J, with 13 bases between.

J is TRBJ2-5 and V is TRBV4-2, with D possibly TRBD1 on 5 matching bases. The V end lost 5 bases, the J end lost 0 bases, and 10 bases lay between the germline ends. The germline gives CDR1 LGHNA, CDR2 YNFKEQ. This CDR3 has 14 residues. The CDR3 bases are TGTGCCAGCAGCTCACGGACATACCAAGAGACCCAGTACTTC. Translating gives CASSSRTYQETQYF.

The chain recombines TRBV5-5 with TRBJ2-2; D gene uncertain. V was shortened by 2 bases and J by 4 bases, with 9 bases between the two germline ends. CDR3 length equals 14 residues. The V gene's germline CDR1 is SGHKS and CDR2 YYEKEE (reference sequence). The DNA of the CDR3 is TGTGCCAGCAGCTTCCTGGGAATCACCGGGGAGCTGTTTTTT. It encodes CASSFLGITGELFF.

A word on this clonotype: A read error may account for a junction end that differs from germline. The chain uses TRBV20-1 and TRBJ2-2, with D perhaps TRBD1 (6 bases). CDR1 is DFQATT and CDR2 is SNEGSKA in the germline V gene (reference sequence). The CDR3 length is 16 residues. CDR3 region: CIARSPGTLNTGELFF. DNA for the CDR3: TGCATTGCTAGGAGTCCCGGGACATTAAACACCGGGGAGCTGTTTTTT.

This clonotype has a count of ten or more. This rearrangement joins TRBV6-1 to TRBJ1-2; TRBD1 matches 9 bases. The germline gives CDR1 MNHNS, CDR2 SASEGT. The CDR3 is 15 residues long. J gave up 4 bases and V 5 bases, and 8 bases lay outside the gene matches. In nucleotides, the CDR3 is TGTGCCAGCAGTCCTGGAAGGGGACAGGGCTATGGCTACACCTTC. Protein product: CASSPGRGQGYGYTF.

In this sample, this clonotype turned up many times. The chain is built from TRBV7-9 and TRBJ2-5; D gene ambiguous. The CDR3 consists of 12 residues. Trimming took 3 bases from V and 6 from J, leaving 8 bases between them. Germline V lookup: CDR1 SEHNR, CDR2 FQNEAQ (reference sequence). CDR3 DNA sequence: TGTGCCAGCAGCTTGGACGTACAGACCCAGTACTTC. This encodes CASSLDVQTQYF.

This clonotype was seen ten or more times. The CDR3 reads CASSNASDSNYGYTF. In nucleotides, the CDR3 is TGTGCCAGCAGCAATGCGTCCGACAGTAACTATGGCTACACCTTC. This chain links TRBV21-1 with TRBJ1-2; the D call in the table, TRBD1, was not verified against the DNA. TRBV21-1 is a listed pseudogene. The CDR3 length is 15 residues.

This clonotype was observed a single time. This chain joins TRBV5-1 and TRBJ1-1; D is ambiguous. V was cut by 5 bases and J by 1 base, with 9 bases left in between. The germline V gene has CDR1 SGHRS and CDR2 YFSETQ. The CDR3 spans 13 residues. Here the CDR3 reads CASRNEENTEAFF. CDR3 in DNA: TGCGCCAGCAGAAATGAGGAGAACACTGAAGCTTTCTTT.